This TCR beta chain was documented in a study of blood T cell repertoires in COVID-19 (dated by TCRdb to about 2020). Broadly, across the study: The collaborator samples originated in the United States, Italy and Spain and spanned the acute and convalescent phases of COVID-19. The prospective study material was composed of cDNA or gDNA derived from T cells, B-cell-depleted T cells, or PBMCs. Subjects who had been exposed to COVID-19, were actively infected with it, or had recovered from it provided the deeply sampled blood TCRbeta repertoires that made up the dataset. The repertoires were released in a freely available public database intended as a resource for research on the immune response to SARS-CoV-2. Samples were obtained from the ongoing ImmuneRACE study (first 160 participants) and from 1,000 to 1,500 subjects provided by 6 global collaborators. Sample metadata almost always included a de-identified subject ID, COVID-19 status, age in years and sex. Where available, HLA class I and class II types were obtained from metadata supplied by the sample provider rather than from assay-based typing. Overall study results and their limits: Clinical and demographic metadata were provided uncurated, with the amount varying by source and participant.

The collaborating institutions used their own protocols to collect whole blood in K2EDTA tubes. For TCRbeta analysis, collaborators shipped samples as frozen whole blood, isolated PBMCs, or DNA extracted from either of those sample types. TCRbeta CDR3 regions were amplified from genomic DNA by means of the immunoSEQ Assay, a bias-controlled multiplex PCR. Turning to the authors' computational methods: Nucleated cell counts per sample were estimated from amplification of reference gene primers within the assay. To quantify the absolute abundance of each unique TCRbeta CDR3 rearrangement, sequence reads were collapsed and filtered. For each sample, productive Simpson clonality was calculated by taking the square root of Simpson's diversity index across productive rearrangements. This immuneACCESS table, as held by TCRdb, lists in-frame sequences with V and J called but not all clones. Of the missing ones, under half trace to an unresolved V gene in checked studies; the others have no known cause. V and J calls and clone size are as listed in that table; D and trimming were resolved from the DNA. This sample comprises approximately 340,000 clones, around 80% of them detected only once. 2.5% to 3% of the sample lies in the top ten.

A remark on this clone: This receptor's antigen is unknown. No much larger clone is present one base from it, and per-base qualities are unavailable.

Inclusive of the bounding cysteine and phenylalanine, the CDR3 is 15 residues long. Kept here is only the CDR3 DNA, which spans 45 bases and is read in frame from base 1. Taken from the germline V gene (reference sequence), the CDR1 and CDR2 loops are LGHDT and YNNKEL. Trimming takes 1 base from V and 5 bases from J, and the germline ends sit 11 bases apart. The receptor comes from a man aged 25 to 40 with active or convalescent COVID-19. Sequencing used peripheral blood. The V and J genes are TRBV3-1 (or the pseudogene TRBV3-2) and TRBJ1-4, with an unclear D gene assignment. The nucleotides are TGTGCCAGCAGCCAAGGTGAACTGAGGAATGAAAAACTGTTTTTT. This gives the protein CASSQGELRNEKLFF.